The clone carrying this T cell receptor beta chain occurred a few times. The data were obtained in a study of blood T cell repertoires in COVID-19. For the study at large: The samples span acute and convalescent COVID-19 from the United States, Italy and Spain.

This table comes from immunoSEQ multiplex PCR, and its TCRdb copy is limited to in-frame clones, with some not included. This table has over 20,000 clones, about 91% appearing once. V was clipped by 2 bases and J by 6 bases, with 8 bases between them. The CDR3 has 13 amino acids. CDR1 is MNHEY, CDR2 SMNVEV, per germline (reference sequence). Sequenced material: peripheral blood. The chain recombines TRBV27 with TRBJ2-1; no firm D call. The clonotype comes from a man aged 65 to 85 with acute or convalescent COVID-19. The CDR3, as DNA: TGTGCCAGCAGTTTAGGCACCGTCAATGAGCAGTTCTTC. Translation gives CASSLGTVNEQFF.